A selection of T cell receptor beta chains follows, all from one sample in a study of Ad26.COV2.S vaccination and SARS-CoV-2 variants. Assay: immunoSEQ multiplex PCR; the TCRdb copy retains only in-frame clones and omits some. This sample has about 98,000 clones, with less than 85% found just once. Sequencing was performed on peripheral blood, taken after recovery from COVID-19. All receptors come from a human donor who had recovered from COVID-19. Each CDR3 is given with its conserved first and last residue. A D gene is named only where the DNA matches it firmly. Size is omitted from some rows. Given values are once, few, many or a class for expanded clones.

d_gene	abundance	j_gene	v_gene	CDR3aa	CDR3nt
TRBD1	NA	TRBJ2-5	TRBV28	CASSWTGGPQETQYF	TGTGCCAGCAGTTGGACAGGGGGTCCACAAGAGACCCAGTACTTC
NA	NA	TRBJ2-2	TRBV15	CATSRGGWPGELFF	TGTGCCACCAGCAGAGGGGGCTGGCCCGGGGAGCTGTTTTTT
NA	NA	TRBJ1-1	TRBV28	CASSLQTASKADTEAFF	TGTGCCAGCAGTTTGCAAACGGCGTCAAAGGCGGACACTGAAGCTTTCTTT
NA	medium-sized	TRBJ2-7	TRBV6-5	CASSYSVAYEQYF	TGTGCCAGCAGTTACTCGGTAGCCTACGAGCAGTACTTC
NA	NA	TRBJ1-2	TRBV5-6	CASSLKNPLRGGYTF	TGTGCCAGCAGTCTTAAGAACCCTCTACGGGGTGGCTACACCTTC
TRBD1	NA	TRBJ2-2	TRBV7-7	CASSPSLQGAGGELFF	TGTGCCAGCAGCCCCTCCTTACAGGGGGCAGGCGGGGAGCTGTTTTTT
NA	few	TRBJ1-6	TRBV9	CASSVRGGATNSPLHF	TGTGCCAGCAGCGTCCGTGGGGGGGCTACTAATTCACCCCTCCACTTT
NA	NA	TRBJ1-2	TRBV19	CASSMRDSYGYTF	TGTGCCAGTAGTATGCGCGACAGCTATGGCTACACCTTC
NA	few	TRBJ1-2	TRBV15	CATSARSTGVGYTF	TGTGCCACCAGCGCTAGGTCGACAGGTGTTGGCTACACCTTC
TRBD2	NA	TRBJ2-5	TRBV7-2	CASSRGLAEETQYF	TGTGCCAGCAGCCGCGGACTAGCGGAAGAGACCCAGTACTTC
NA	NA	TRBJ1-2	TRBV4-1	CASSQEENYGYTF	TGCGCCAGCAGCCAAGAGGAAAACTATGGCTACACCTTC
NA	NA	TRBJ1-4	TRBV7-6	CASSFTIIGEKLFF	TGTGCCAGCAGCTTTACAATCATAGGGGAAAAACTGTTTTTT
NA	many	TRBJ2-7	TRBV3-1/TRBV3-2	CASSQVTTGEQYF	TGTGCCAGCAGCCAAGTAACTACCGGCGAGCAGTACTTC
NA	NA	TRBJ1-2	TRBV6-1	CASSAGGGQGIYGYTF	TGTGCCAGCAGTGCGGGTGGAGGTCAGGGAATCTATGGCTACACCTTC
NA	NA	TRBJ2-5	TRBV7-3	CASSFSTKETQYF	TGTGCCAGCAGCTTCTCTACTAAAGAGACCCAGTACTTC
TRBD2	NA	TRBJ2-5	TRBV3-1/TRBV3-2	CASSQGVAGGPGETQYF	TGTGCCAGCAGCCAAGGAGTAGCGGGGGGGCCCGGGGAGACCCAGTACTTC
NA	few	TRBJ2-7	TRBV6-2/TRBV6-3	CASSFTGLTYEQYF	TGTGCCAGCAGCTTCACAGGTTTAACGTACGAGCAGTACTTC
TRBD2	NA	TRBJ2-3	TRBV7-2	CASSKLAGASLDTQYF	TGTGCCAGCAGCAAACTAGCGGGGGCTTCTCTGGATACGCAGTATTTT
TRBD2	once	TRBJ2-3	TRBV28	CASAETSGGVKDTQYF	TGTGCCAGCGCGGAGACTAGCGGGGGGGTGAAAGATACGCAGTATTTT
NA	few	TRBJ2-5	TRBV19	CASSIPPGETQYF	TGTGCCAGTAGTATCCCGCCAGGGGAGACCCAGTACTTC
NA	once	TRBJ2-5	TRBV6-2/TRBV6-3	CASSLTGGRETQYF	TGTGCCAGCAGCCTAACCGGGGGAAGGGAGACCCAGTACTTC
NA	NA	TRBJ2-3	TRBV27	CASRILGGSTDTQYF	TGTGCCAGCAGGATCCTGGGGGGCAGCACAGATACGCAGTATTTT
NA	NA	TRBJ2-2	TRBV6-5	CASSRSLRTGELFF	TGTGCCAGCAGTCGCTCACTCCGCACCGGGGAGCTGTTTTTT